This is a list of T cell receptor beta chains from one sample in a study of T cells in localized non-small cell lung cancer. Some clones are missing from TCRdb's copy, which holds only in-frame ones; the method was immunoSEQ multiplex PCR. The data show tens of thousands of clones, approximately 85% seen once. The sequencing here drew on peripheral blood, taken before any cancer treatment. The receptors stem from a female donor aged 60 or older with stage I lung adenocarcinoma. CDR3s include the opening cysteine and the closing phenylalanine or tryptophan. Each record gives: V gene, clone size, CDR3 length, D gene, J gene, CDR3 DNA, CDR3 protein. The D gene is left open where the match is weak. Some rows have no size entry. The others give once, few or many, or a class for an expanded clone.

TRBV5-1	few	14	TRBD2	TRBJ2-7	TGCGCCAGCAGCTTGGACCTAGCGGTCTACGAGCAGTACTTC	CASSLDLAVYEQYF
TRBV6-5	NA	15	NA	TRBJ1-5	TGTGCCAGCAGCCCCGCCCCGGTAATCAATCAGCCCCAGCATTTT	CASSPAPVINQPQHF
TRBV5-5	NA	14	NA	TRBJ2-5	TGTGCCAGCAGAGAATACAGGGTCAGGGAGACCCAGTACTTC	CASREYRVRETQYF
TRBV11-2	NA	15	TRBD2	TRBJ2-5	TGTGCCAGCAGCTCGGGACTATACACTGAAGAGACCCAGTACTTC	CASSSGLYTEETQYF
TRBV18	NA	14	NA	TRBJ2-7	TGTGCCAGCTCACCTACAGTAAATGGTTACGAGCAGTACTTC	CASSPTVNGYEQYF
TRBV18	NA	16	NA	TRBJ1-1	TGTGCCAGCTCACCTCCAGGGAAGCAAGGGAACACTGAAGCTTTCTTT	CASSPPGKQGNTEAFF
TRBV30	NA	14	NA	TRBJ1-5	TGTGCCTGGAGTGTTACCCATGACAATCAGCCCCAGCATTTT	CAWSVTHDNQPQHF
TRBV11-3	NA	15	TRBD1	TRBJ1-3	TGTGCCAGCAGCTCCGGGACAGGGACGGGAAACACCATATATTTT	CASSSGTGTGNTIYF
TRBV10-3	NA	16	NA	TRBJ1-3	TGTGCCATCAGTGAGTATTGGGAAGGGTCTGGAAACACCATATATTTT	CAISEYWEGSGNTIYF
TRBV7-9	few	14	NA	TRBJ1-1	TGTGCCAGCAGCTTAGCTCTGGTGAACACTGAAGCTTTCTTT	CASSLALVNTEAFF
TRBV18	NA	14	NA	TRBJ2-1	TGTGCCAGCTCACCGGCGGGATTACACAATGAGCAGTTCTTC	CASSPAGLHNEQFF
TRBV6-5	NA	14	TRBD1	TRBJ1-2	TGTGCCAGCAGTAGACAGGGGAATTACTATGGCTACACCTTC	CASSRQGNYYGYTF
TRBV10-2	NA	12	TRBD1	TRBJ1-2	TGCGCCAGCAATAGGGACAGCTATGGCTACACCTTC	CASNRDSYGYTF
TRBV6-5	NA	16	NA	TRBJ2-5	TGTGCCAGCAGTTACTCGACGGCGGGGTATCAAGAGACCCAGTACTTC	CASSYSTAGYQETQYF
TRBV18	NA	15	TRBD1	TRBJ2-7	TGTGCCAGCTCACCCACGACAGGGGCCCTGTTTGAGCAGTACTTC	CASSPTTGALFEQYF
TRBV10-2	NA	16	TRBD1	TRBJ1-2	TGCGCCAGCAGTGAGCCCGGGGGGACAGGGTCTTTTGGCTACACCTTC	CASSEPGGTGSFGYTF
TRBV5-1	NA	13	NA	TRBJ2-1	TGCGCCAGCAGCGGAAGCTCCTACAATGAGCAGTTCTTC	CASSGSSYNEQFF
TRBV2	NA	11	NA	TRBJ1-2	TGTGCCAGCACTTTTGGGTATGGCTACACCTTC	CASTFGYGYTF
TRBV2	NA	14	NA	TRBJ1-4	TGTGCCAGCAGTGGGGGGGCGCTCGGTGAAAAACTGTTTTTT	CASSGGALGEKLFF
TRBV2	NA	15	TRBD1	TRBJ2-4	TGTGCCAGCAGTGCCCGACAGGGGCCCAAAAACATTCAGTACTTC	CASSARQGPKNIQYF
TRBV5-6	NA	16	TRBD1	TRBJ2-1	TGTGCCAGCAGCTCCCCACTGGGGACAGAGAGCAATGAGCAGTTCTTC	CASSSPLGTESNEQFF
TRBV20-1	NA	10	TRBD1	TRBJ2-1	TGCAGTGCCGACAGGGGTGAGCAGTTCTTC	CSADRGEQFF
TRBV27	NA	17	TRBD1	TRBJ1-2	TGTGCCAGCAGTCTGGTATCGGGACAGGGTTCTAACTATGGCTACACCTTC	CASSLVSGQGSNYGYTF
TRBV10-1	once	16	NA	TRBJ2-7	TGCGCCAGCAGGGGGCTTTCCAATCTCTATACTTACGAGCAGTACTTC	CASRGLSNLYTYEQYF
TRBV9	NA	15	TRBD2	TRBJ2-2	TGTGCCAGCAGCGTAGCAACTAGCGCAACCGGGGAGCTGTTTTTT	CASSVATSATGELFF
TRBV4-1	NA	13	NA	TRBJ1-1	TGCGCCAGCAGCCTAAATGAGGGCACTGAAGCTTTCTTT	CASSLNEGTEAFF
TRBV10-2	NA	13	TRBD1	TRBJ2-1	TGCGCCAGCAGGGGACAGGGTCGGAATGAGCAGTTCTTC	CASRGQGRNEQFF
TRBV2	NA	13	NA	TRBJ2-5	TGTGCCAACAGGGGCGGGGAACAAGAGACCCAGTACTTC	CANRGGEQETQYF
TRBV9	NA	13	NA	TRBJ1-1	TGTGCCAGCAGCGTCGAGGGGGACACTGAAGCTTTCTTT	CASSVEGDTEAFF
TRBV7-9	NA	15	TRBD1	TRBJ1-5	TGTGCCAGCAGCTTAGGGGACAGGGACCATCAGCCCCAGCATTTT	CASSLGDRDHQPQHF
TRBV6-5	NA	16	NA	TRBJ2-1	TGTGCCAGCAGTTTGGTGCCGGACTTTTCCTCCGATGAGCAGTTCTTC	CASSLVPDFSSDEQFF
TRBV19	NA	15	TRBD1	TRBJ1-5	TGTGCCAGCCTCAGGGGGGCCGGTAGCAATCAGCCCCAGCATTTT	CASLRGAGSNQPQHF
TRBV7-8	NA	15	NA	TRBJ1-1	TGTGCCAGCAGCTTAGTAGGGCAGCTCACCCCTGAAGCTTTCTTT	CASSLVGQLTPEAFF
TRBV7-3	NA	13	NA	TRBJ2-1	TGTGCCAGCAGCTTAACCTATAACAATGAGCAGTTCTTC	CASSLTYNNEQFF
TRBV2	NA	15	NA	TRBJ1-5	TGTGCCAGCAGTGAAGCGGGAACAGTGTATCAGCCCCAGCATTTT	CASSEAGTVYQPQHF
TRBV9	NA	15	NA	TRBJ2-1	TGTGCCAGCAGCGTAGACGGGGGACCCTACAATGAGCAGTTCTTC	CASSVDGGPYNEQFF
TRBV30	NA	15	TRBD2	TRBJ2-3	TGTGCCTGGAGTGCCGGACTAGTCAGCACAGATACGCAGTATTTT	CAWSAGLVSTDTQYF
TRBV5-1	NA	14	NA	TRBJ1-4	TGCGCCAGCAGTCCTCTTGCAACTAATGAAAAACTGTTTTTT	CASSPLATNEKLFF
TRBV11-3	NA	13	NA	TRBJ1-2	TGTGCCAGCAGCTTAGACAACAACTATGGCTACACCTTC	CASSLDNNYGYTF
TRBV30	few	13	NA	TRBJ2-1	TGTGCCTCGGGCCTCCTAATAGGCCCTGAGCAGTTCTTC	CASGLLIGPEQFF